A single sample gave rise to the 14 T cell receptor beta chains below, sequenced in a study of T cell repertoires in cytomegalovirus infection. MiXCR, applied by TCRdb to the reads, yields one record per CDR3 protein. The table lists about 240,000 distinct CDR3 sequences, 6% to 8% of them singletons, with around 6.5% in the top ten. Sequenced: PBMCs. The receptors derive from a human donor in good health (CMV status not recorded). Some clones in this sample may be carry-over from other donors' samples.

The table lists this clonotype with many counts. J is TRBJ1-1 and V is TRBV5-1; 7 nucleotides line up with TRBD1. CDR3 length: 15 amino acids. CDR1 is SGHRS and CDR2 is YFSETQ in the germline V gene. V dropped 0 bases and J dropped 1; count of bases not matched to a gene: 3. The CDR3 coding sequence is TGCGCCAGCAGCTTGGAGGGACAGCCGAACACTGAAGCTTTCTTT. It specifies CASSLEGQPNTEAFF.

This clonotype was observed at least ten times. Written as DNA, the CDR3 is TGTGCCAGCTCACACGAGATCACAGATACGCAGTATTTT. Amino acids: CASSHEITDTQYF. The V and J genes are TRBV18 and TRBJ2-3; no definite D call. Germline V gives CDR1 KGHSH, CDR2 LQKENI. Between the trimmed V and J ends, which lost 4 bases and 2 bases, there was a span of 7 bases. The CDR3 loop spans 13 amino acids.

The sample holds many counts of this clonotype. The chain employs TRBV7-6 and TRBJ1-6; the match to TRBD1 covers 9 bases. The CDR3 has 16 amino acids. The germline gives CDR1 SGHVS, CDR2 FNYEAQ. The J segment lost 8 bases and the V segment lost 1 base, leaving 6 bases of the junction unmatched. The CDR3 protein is CASSLETGQGYSPLHF. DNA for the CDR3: TGTGCCAGCAGCTTAGAGACCGGACAGGGGTATTCACCCCTCCACTTT.

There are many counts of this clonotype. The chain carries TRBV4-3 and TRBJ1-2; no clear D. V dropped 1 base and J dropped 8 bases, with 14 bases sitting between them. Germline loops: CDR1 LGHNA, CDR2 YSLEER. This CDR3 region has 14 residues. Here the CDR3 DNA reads TGCGCCAGCAGCCAAGCGGGAAGAGGGATCGGCTACACCTTC. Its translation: CASSQAGRGIGYTF.

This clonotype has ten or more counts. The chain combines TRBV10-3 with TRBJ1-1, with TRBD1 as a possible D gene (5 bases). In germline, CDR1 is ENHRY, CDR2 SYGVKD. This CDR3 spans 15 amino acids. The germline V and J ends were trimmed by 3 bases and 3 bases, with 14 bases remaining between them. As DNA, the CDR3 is TGTGCCATCAGTGAATCGACAGTAGGGGACACTGAAGCTTTCTTT. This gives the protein CAISESTVGDTEAFF.

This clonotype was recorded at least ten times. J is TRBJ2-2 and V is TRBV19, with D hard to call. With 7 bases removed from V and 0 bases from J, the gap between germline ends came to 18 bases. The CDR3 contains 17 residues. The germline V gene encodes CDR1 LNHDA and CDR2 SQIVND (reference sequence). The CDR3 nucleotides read TGTGCCAGTATCAACTCGAAGGGCAGCTCGAACACCGGGGAGCTGTTTTTT. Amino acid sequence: CASINSKGSSNTGELFF.

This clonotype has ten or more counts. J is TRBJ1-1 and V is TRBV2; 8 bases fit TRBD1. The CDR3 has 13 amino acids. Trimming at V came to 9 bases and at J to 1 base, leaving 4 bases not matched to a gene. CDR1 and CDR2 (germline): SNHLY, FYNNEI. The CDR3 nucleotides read TGTGCCAGGGGGGACAGGACGAACACTGAAGCTTTCTTT. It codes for CARGDRTNTEAFF.

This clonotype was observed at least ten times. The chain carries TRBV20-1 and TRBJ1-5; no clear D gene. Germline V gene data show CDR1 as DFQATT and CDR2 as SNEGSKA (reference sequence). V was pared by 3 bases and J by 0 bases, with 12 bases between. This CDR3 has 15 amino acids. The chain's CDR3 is CSASWASYSNQPQHF. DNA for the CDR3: TGCAGTGCTAGTTGGGCCAGCTATAGCAATCAGCCCCAGCATTTT.

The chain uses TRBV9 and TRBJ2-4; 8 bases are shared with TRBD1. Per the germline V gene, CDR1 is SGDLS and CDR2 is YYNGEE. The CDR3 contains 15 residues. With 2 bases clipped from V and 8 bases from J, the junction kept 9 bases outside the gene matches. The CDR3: CASSVGQGLNYIQYF. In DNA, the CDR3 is TGTGCCAGCAGCGTCGGACAGGGACTTAATTACATTCAGTACTTC.

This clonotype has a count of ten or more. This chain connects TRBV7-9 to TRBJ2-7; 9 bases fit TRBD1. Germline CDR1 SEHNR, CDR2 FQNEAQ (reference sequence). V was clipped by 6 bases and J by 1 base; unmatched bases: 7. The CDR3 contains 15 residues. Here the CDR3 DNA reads TGTGCCAGCAGTCAAGACAGGGGGAGGTCCTACGAGCAGTACTTC. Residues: CASSQDRGRSYEQYF.

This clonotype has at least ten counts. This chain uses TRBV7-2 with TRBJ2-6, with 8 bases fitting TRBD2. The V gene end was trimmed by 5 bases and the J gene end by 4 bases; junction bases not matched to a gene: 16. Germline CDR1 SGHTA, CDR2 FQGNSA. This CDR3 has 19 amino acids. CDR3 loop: CASSRGGTGGAGGANVLTF. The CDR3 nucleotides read TGTGCCAGCAGCCGTGGGGGTACGGGAGGGGCGGGCGGGGCCAACGTCCTGACTTTC. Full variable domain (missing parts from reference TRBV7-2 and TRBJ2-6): GAGVSQSPSNKVTEKGKDVELRCDPISGHTALYWYRQSLGQGLEFLIYFQGNSAPDKSGLPSDRFSAERTGGSVSTLTIQRTQQEDSAVYLCASSRGGTGGAGGANVLTFGAGSRLTVL.

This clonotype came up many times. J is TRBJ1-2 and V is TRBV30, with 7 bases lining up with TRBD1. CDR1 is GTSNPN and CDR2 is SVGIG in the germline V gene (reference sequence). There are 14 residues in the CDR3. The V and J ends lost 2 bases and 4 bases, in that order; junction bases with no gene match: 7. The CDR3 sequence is CAWSKGQTLYGYTF. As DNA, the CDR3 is TGTGCCTGGAGTAAGGGACAGACCCTCTATGGCTACACCTTC.

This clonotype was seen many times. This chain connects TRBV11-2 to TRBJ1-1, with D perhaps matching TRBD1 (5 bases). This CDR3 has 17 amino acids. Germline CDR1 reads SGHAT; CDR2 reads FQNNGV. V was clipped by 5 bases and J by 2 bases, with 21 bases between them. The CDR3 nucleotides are TGTGCCAGCAGCATACCCCCTGGGGCGGGATTCAACACTGAAGCTTTCTTT. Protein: CASSIPPGAGFNTEAFF.

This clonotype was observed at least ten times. The CDR3 protein is CASSSLFSQRANVLTF. The CDR3 nucleotides read TGTGCCAGCAGCTCCCTATTTAGCCAACGGGCCAACGTCCTGACTTTC. The chain links TRBV7-9 to TRBJ2-6; D is ambiguous. The CDR3 loop spans 16 amino acids. The germline V and J ends were trimmed by 4 bases and 5 bases, with 15 bases remaining between them. Germline V gene data show CDR1 as SEHNR and CDR2 as FQNEAQ (reference sequence).